Below, 20 T cell receptor beta chains from the same sample are listed, as sequenced in a study of somatic mutations in cytotoxic T cells in rheumatoid arthritis. Produced via immunoSEQ multiplex PCR; TCRdb's table is partial and in-frame only. This table holds 20,000 to 25,000 clones, 85% to 90% found once. The sample was CD8+ T cells sorted from blood. The receptors shown here come from a woman in her forties or fifties in good health.

V is TRBV13 and J is TRBJ2-7; 8 bases are a match to TRBD2. This CDR3 has 16 amino acids. Losses at the gene ends were 0 bases for V and 4 bases for J; bases not matched to a gene: 8. Per germline, CDR1 PRHDT and CDR2 FYEKMQ (reference sequence). Here the CDR3 reads CASSLGEAGALYEQYV. CDR3 DNA: TGTGCCAGCAGCTTAGGAGAAGCGGGGGCTTTGTACGAGCAGTACGTC.

CDR3 residues: CASSAPRGVNTEAFF. DNA of the CDR3: TGTGCCAGCAGTGCCCCCAGGGGAGTGAACACTGAAGCTTTCTTT. V and J are TRBV6-1 and TRBJ1-1; weak D call: TRBD1 (6 bases). This CDR3 spans 15 amino acids. V was pared by 4 bases and J by 0 bases, with 12 bases between. Germline V CDR1 and CDR2: MNHNS, SASEGT.

The table lists this clone with a few counts. V is TRBV7-9 and J is TRBJ1-4, with 7 bases identical to TRBD1. The CDR3 has 13 amino acids. The germline CDR1 and CDR2 sequences are SEHNR and FQNEAQ (reference sequence). V was clipped by 4 bases and J by 8 bases; unmatched bases: 4. CDR3 in DNA: TGTGCCAGCAGCTGGGTAGGGGGCGAAAAACTGTTTTTT. This translates into CASSWVGGEKLFF.

This chain connects TRBV4-3 to TRBJ1-1; D unresolved. Germline V lookup: CDR1 LGHNA, CDR2 YSLEER. CDR3 size: 18 residues. The germline V and J ends were trimmed by 0 bases and 0 bases, with 17 bases remaining between them. Written as DNA, the CDR3 is TGCGCCAGCAGCCAAGATCATCTGAGTTCACTCATGAACACTGAAGCTTTCTTT. This gives the protein CASSQDHLSSLMNTEAFF.

The chain is built from TRBV6-5 and TRBJ1-2; weak D call: TRBD1 (5 bases). The V end was cut by 4 bases, the J end by 0 bases, with 12 bases between. The germline gives CDR1 MNHEY, CDR2 SVGAGI. This CDR3 is 15 amino acids long. In DNA, the CDR3 is TGTGCCAGCAGTTCCCGGGGGGGAACTAACTATGGCTACACCTTC. Protein product: CASSSRGGTNYGYTF.

This clone was observed a single time. The rearrangement links TRBV27 to TRBJ2-1; 11 nucleotides match TRBD2. Unmatched junction bases numbered 10, after V lost 5 bases and J lost 7 bases. From germline, CDR1 is MNHEY and CDR2 SMNVEV (reference sequence). The CDR3 runs 16 residues. The CDR3 reads CASSTLAGGPANEQFF. CDR3 coding DNA: TGTGCCAGCAGTACCTTAGCGGGGGGGCCAGCAAATGAGCAGTTCTTC.

The rearrangement links TRBV19 to TRBJ2-3; D uncertain. Trimming took off 6 bases at V and 3 bases at J, with 16 bases between the two ends. The germline V gene encodes CDR1 LNHDA and CDR2 SQIVND (reference sequence). The length of the CDR3 is 15 residues. The CDR3 spells CASSTLVIGTDTQYF. CDR3 sequence (DNA): TGTGCCAGTAGCACCCTTGTTATCGGGACAGATACGCAGTATTTT.

J is TRBJ1-1 and V is TRBV7-9; 7 bases match TRBD1. This CDR3 has 14 residues. Germline CDR1 is SEHNR and CDR2 is FQNEAQ (reference sequence). V shed 3 bases, J shed 2 bases, and the junction held 3 bases outside the gene matches. The CDR3 DNA reads as TGTGCCAGCAGCTTTGACAGGGTTAACACTGAAGCTTTCTTT. Encoded protein: CASSFDRVNTEAFF.

The rearrangement links TRBV7-9 to TRBJ1-5; TRBD1 might be the D (6 bases). Trimming shortened V by 7 bases and J by 8 bases, and 18 bases separated the two germline ends. The V gene's germline CDR1 is SEHNR and CDR2 FQNEAQ (reference sequence). There are 14 residues in the CDR3. The CDR3 region is CASTGGLRPEPQHF. CDR3 in DNA: TGTGCCAGCACGGGGGGGCTCCGACCCGAGCCCCAGCATTTT.

V and J are TRBV4-3 and TRBJ2-6, with 7 nucleotides matching TRBD2. The CDR3 covers 17 residues. Losses at the gene ends were 0 bases for V and 1 base for J; bases not matched to a gene: 3. Germline values: CDR1 LGHNA, CDR2 YSLEER. Written as DNA, the CDR3 is TGCGCCAGCAGCCAAGATGGGGAGGGTTCTGGGGCCAACGTCCTGACTTTC. As protein: CASSQDGEGSGANVLTF.

The chain recombines TRBV5-1 with TRBJ1-1; tentatively, D is TRBD1 (6 bases). Looked up from germline, CDR1 is SGHRS and CDR2 is YFSETQ. V lost 0 bases to trimming and J lost 0 bases, with 15 bases between them. The CDR3 totals 17 residues. CDR3 amino acids: CASSLEGVGRMNTEAFF. CDR3 DNA sequence: TGCGCCAGCAGCTTGGAGGGGGTGGGAAGAATGAACACTGAAGCTTTCTTT.

The rearrangement joins TRBV19 to TRBJ2-1; no definite D call. V lost 7 bases and J lost 3, with 10 bases in between. CDR3 length: 13 amino acids. From germline, CDR1 is LNHDA and CDR2 SQIVND (reference sequence). CDR3 bases: TGTGCCAGTAAGCGCCCGGACTACAATGAGCAGTTCTTC. Translation: CASKRPDYNEQFF.

The chain joins TRBV20-1 to TRBJ1-1; D gene unclear. V lost 3 bases and J lost 6, with 8 bases in between. Looked up from germline, CDR1 is DFQATT and CDR2 is SNEGSKA (reference sequence). CDR3 length equals 11 residues. The CDR3 is CSASVGSEAFF. CDR3 nucleotide sequence: TGCAGTGCTAGTGTTGGTTCTGAAGCTTTCTTT.

The rearrangement links TRBV4-2 to TRBJ2-5, with D unresolved. This CDR3 region has 15 residues. Trimming shortened V by 0 bases and J by 2 bases, and 10 bases separated the two germline ends. CDR1 is LGHNA and CDR2 is YNFKEQ in the germline V gene. CDR3 sequence reads: CASSQEAEQQETQYF. In DNA form, the CDR3 reads TGTGCCAGCAGCCAAGAGGCGGAGCAACAAGAGACCCAGTACTTC.

The chain recombines TRBV21-1 with TRBJ2-5; TRBD1 is the table's D call, not checked against the DNA. TRBV21-1 is a pseudogene. There are 17 residues in the CDR3. Here the CDR3 reads CASSKGSPGTIQETQYF. In DNA form, the CDR3 reads TGTGCCAGCAGCAAAGGCTCCCCGGGGACAATCCAAGAGACCCAGTACTTC.

The rearrangement links TRBV4-3 to TRBJ2-7, with unresolved D. The CDR3 runs to 13 residues. Between the trimmed V and J ends, which lost 0 bases and 4 bases, there was a span of 7 bases. CDR1 is LGHNA, CDR2 YSLEER, per germline. CDR3 DNA sequence: TGCGCCAGCAGCCAAGATCGCCGGTACGAGCAGTACTTC. This sequence encodes CASSQDRRYEQYF.

The V and J genes are TRBV6-1 and TRBJ1-2, with D possibly being TRBD1 (5 bases). CDR1 is MNHNS, CDR2 SASEGT, per germline. The CDR3 has 14 residues. Trimming took 4 bases from V and 1 from J, leaving 10 bases between them. CDR3 nucleotide sequence: TGTGCCAGCAGTGTCTGGGACCGTAACTATGGCTACACCTTC. This gives the protein CASSVWDRNYGYTF.

This chain's CDR3 is CASSWGPLLPGGSLETQYF. DNA for the CDR3: TGTGCCAGCAGTTGGGGGCCCCTGCTACCAGGGGGCTCCTTAGAGACCCAGTACTTC. The rearrangement uses TRBV27 and TRBJ2-5, with 8 nucleotides matching TRBD1. Looked up from germline, CDR1 is MNHEY and CDR2 is SMNVEV (reference sequence). Unmatched junction bases numbered 20, after V lost 4 bases and J lost 4 bases. There are 19 residues in the CDR3.

This rearrangement joins TRBV6-5 to TRBJ1-1, with a tentative D call TRBD1 (6 bases). The CDR3 runs to 14 residues. Trimming removed 6 bases from V and 6 bases from J, with 17 bases in between. CDR1 is MNHEY and CDR2 is SVGAGI in the germline V gene. This CDR3 is CASRGAGEAAEAFF. The CDR3 DNA reads TGTGCCAGCAGAGGGGCAGGGGAGGCGGCTGAAGCTTTCTTT.

The CDR3 DNA reads TGTGCCAGCAGTTACTCGGGGGGGCGGGGCGAGACCCAGTACTTC. This sequence encodes CASSYSGGRGETQYF. The rearrangement links TRBV6-5 to TRBJ2-5, with a possible D match to TRBD2 (7 bases). The germline CDR1 and CDR2 sequences are MNHEY and SVGAGI. V lost 0 bases, J lost 5 bases, and 13 bases lay in between. CDR3 length equals 15 residues.